A few counts support the clone carrying this TCR beta chain. No antigen is known for it. Via MiXCR, TCRdb re-called the 5' RACE reads, giving one row per CDR3 protein. The sample holds nearly 55,000 distinct CDR3 sequences, over 20% seen once. Study-wide results and caveats: Tumor memory CD4+ T cell TCR gene usage was found to cluster with blood and lymph node memory CD4+ cells and with lymph node naive CD4+ cells.

The CDR3 spans 17 residues. Germline trimming cut 3 bases from V and 0 bases from J; bases unmatched to any gene: 5. Germline assignment: CDR1 KGHDR and CDR2 SFDVKD. This chain links TRBV24-1 with TRBJ2-7; the match to TRBD2 covers 12 bases. Input material: tumor-infiltrating naive CD4+ T cells sorted from the breast tumor. Subset indicated: naive CD4+ T cells, CD4+CD45RA+CD25-. The clonotype was recovered from a female donor with breast cancer. Here the CDR3 reads CATSDRLAGGSSYEQYF. The CDR3 region has the DNA TGTGCCACCAGTGATAGGCTAGCGGGAGGGAGCTCCTACGAGCAGTACTTC.